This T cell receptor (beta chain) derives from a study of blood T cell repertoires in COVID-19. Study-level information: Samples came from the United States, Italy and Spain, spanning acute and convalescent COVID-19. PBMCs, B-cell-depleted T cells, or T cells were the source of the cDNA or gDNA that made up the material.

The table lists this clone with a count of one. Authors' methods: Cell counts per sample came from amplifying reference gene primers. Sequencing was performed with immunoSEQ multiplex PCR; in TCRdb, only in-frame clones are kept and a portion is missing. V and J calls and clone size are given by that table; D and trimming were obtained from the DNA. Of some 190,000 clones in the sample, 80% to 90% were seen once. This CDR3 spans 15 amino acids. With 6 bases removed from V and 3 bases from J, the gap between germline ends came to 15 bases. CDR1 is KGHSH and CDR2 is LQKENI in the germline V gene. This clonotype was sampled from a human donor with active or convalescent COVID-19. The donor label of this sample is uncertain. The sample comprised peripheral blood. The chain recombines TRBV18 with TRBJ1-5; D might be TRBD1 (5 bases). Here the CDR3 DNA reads TGTGCCAGCTCCCCTACCTCGGACATCAATCAGCCCCAGCATTTT. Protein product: CASSPTSDINQPQHF. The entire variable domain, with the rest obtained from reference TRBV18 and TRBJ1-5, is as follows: NAGVMQNPRHLVRRRGQEARLRCSPMKGHSHVYWYRQLPEEGLKFMVYLQKENIIDESGMPKERFSAEFPKEGPSILRIQQVVRGDSAAYFCASSPTSDINQPQHFGDGTRLSIL.